These 12 T cell receptor beta chains came from one sample sequenced in a study of response to subunit inactivated influenza vaccine. TCRdb recomputed calls from the RT-PCR reads with MiXCR, one row per CDR3 protein. The sample has roughly 630,000 distinct CDR3 sequences, about 14% seen once; the top ten hold less than 9%. Sequenced here: PBMCs from blood, sampled 14 to 15 days before vaccination. Receptors originate from a man between 45 and 60 years old who received an inactivated influenza vaccine.

The chain recombines TRBV10-3 with TRBJ2-7; no reliable D call. Germline assignment: CDR1 ENHRY and CDR2 SYGVKD. The CDR3 has 12 residues. V was clipped by 3 bases and J by 0 bases, with 3 bases between them. As DNA, the CDR3 is TGTGCCATCAGTGACGTCTCCTACGAGCAGTACTTC. This codes for CAISDVSYEQYF.

This clonotype was found a few times. This chain joins TRBV6-5 and TRBJ2-2; D uncertain. This CDR3 is built from 12 residues. Germline CDR1 and CDR2: MNHEY and SVGAGI. The V gene lost 8 bases and the J gene lost 8 bases, with 12 bases spanning the gap. This CDR3 is CASARGPGELFF. The CDR3 nucleotides are TGTGCCAGCGCCCGAGGCCCTGGGGAGCTGTTTTTT.

The chain uses TRBV20-1 and TRBJ2-3; 11 nucleotides match TRBD2. There are 15 residues in the CDR3. Germline CDR1 and CDR2: DFQATT and SNEGSKA (reference sequence). J was trimmed by 6 bases and V by 3 bases; bases with no gene match: 8. The chain's CDR3 is CSASGLAGGWDTQYF. The DNA of the CDR3 is TGCAGTGCTAGCGGACTAGCGGGTGGATGGGATACGCAGTATTTT.

This clonotype was detected many times. The V and J genes are TRBV4-3 and TRBJ1-4, with no clear D. The CDR3 has 15 amino acids. V shed 2 bases and J shed 3 bases, with 10 bases lying between them. Germline loops: CDR1 LGHNA, CDR2 YSLEER. The CDR3 here is CASSQFGSPNEKLFF. DNA of the CDR3: TGCGCCAGCAGCCAATTCGGGTCACCTAATGAAAAACTGTTTTTT.

Note on this clonotype: A single base separates this from a much larger clone, so it may be a read error. The genes are TRBV12-3 or TRBV12-4 and TRBJ2-1; TRBD1 matches 7 bases. Trimming removed 6 bases from V and 8 bases from J; junction bases left unmatched: 10. The CDR3 consists of 14 residues. The CDR3 region is CASSLFKGADEQFF. Here the CDR3 DNA reads TGTGCCAGCAGCCTTTTCAAGGGGGCCGATGAGCAGTTCTTC.

This clonotype was recorded a few times. The rearrangement uses TRBV12-3 or TRBV12-4 and TRBJ2-6; D ambiguous. The ends were cut back, 5 bases at V and 0 bases at J, with 2 bases in the middle. The CDR3 loop spans 13 amino acids. CDR3 bases: TGTGCCAGCAGTCACTCTGGGGCCAACGTCCTGACTTTC. It specifies CASSHSGANVLTF.

This clonotype was seen only a few times. The genes are TRBV7-2 and TRBJ1-1; D may be TRBD1 (5 bases). From germline, CDR1 is SGHTA and CDR2 FQGNSA. V lost 0 bases to trimming and J lost 7 bases, with 9 bases between them. The CDR3 covers 13 residues. The CDR3 DNA reads as TGTGCCAGCAGCTTAGCCAGGGTGGGTGAAGCTTTCTTT. This gives the protein CASSLARVGEAFF.

To note about this clonotype: The junction and the germline gene differ at one end; a read error may be behind it. This chain joins TRBV7-9 and TRBJ2-7, with D possibly called TRBD1 or TRBD2 (5 bases each). CDR3 length: 12 amino acids. Germline V lookup: CDR1 SEHNR, CDR2 FQNEAQ (reference sequence). CDR3 DNA sequence: TGTGCCAGCAGCCTGGGGGTCTACGAGCAGGACTTC. This translates into CASSLGVYEQDF. The full variable domain, its missing parts supplied by reference TRBV7-9 and TRBJ2-7, is DTGVSQNPRHKITKRGQNVTFRCDPISEHNRLYWYRQTLGQGPEFLTYFQNEAQLEKSRLLSDRFSAERPKGSFSTLEIQRTEQGDSAMYLCASSLGVYEQDFGPGTRLTVT.

This CDR3 reads CASRALAGGYNEQFF. The CDR3, as DNA: TGTGCCAGCAGAGCACTAGCGGGGGGTTACAATGAGCAGTTCTTC. The chain couples TRBV6-1 to TRBJ2-1; TRBD2 matches 12 bases. The trim removed 6 bases at V and 4 bases at J, leaving 4 bases unmatched. Per germline, CDR1 MNHNS and CDR2 SASEGT. There are 15 residues in the CDR3.

V usage is TRBV7-6 and J usage is TRBJ2-7, with D perhaps TRBD1 (6 bases). The CDR3 consists of 15 residues. Germline V gene sequence: CDR1 SGHVS, CDR2 FNYEAQ. The V end lost 1 base, the J end lost 3 bases, and 13 bases lay between the germline ends. CDR3 amino acids: CASSLDLQGIYEQYF. Here the CDR3 DNA reads TGTGCCAGCAGCTTAGATCTACAGGGTATCTACGAGCAGTACTTC.

Ten or more counts support this clonotype. The chain's CDR3 is CASSSLRGGYEQYF. The CDR3 DNA reads as TGTGCCAGCAGCTCTCTTCGGGGCGGCTACGAGCAGTACTTC. This chain uses TRBV11-2 with TRBJ2-7; possibly TRBD1 or TRBD2 for D (5 bases each). Germline lookup yields CDR1 SGHAT and CDR2 FQNNGV. The CDR3 contains 14 residues. V was pared by 4 bases and J by 3 bases, with 13 bases between.

The CDR3 reads CASSLSAKSEKLFF. For the CDR3, the DNA is TGTGCCAGCAGCTTATCCGCCAAGAGTGAAAAACTGTTTTTT. This rearrangement joins TRBV7-2 to TRBJ1-4; D ambiguous. The CDR3 runs to 14 residues. Germline CDR1 is SGHTA and CDR2 is FQGNSA. The germline V and J ends were trimmed by 2 bases and 7 bases, with 11 bases remaining between them.